This T cell receptor beta chain was sequenced for a study of cytomegalovirus exposure and HLA in healthy donors. Germline loops: CDR1 SGHTA, CDR2 FQGTGA. The CDR3 consists of 14 residues. Trimming left V 5 bases short and J 8 bases short, with 16 bases between. The repertoire was sequenced with immunoSEQ multiplex PCR; TCRdb's copy has only in-frame clones and lacks some. Here the sample spans about 73,000 clones, approximately 94% being singletons. J is TRBJ2-1 and V is TRBV7-3; possibly TRBD2 for D (6 bases). This TCR was sampled from a woman under 30 in good health and CMV-seronegative. The sample taken for sequencing was PBMCs. The CDR3 bases are TGTGCCAGCAGCCGAGGCGCCGGGGGTGATGAGCAGTTCTTC. Translated: CASSRGAGGDEQFF.